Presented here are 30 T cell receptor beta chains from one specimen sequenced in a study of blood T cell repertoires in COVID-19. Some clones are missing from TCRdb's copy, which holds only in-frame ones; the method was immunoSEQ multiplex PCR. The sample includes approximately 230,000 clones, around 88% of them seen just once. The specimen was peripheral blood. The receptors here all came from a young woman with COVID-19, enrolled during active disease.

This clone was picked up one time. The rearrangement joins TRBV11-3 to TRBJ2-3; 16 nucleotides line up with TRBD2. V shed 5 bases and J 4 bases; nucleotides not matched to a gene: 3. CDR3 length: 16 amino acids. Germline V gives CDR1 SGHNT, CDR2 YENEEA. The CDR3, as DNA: TGTGCCAGCAGCCTAGGGACTAGCGGGGGGGCAGATACGCAGTATTTT. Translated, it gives CASSLGTSGGADTQYF.

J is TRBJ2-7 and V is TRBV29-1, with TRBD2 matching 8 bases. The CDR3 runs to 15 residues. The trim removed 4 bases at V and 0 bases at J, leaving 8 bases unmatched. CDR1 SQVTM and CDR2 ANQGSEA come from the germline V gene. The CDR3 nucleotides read TGCAGCGTTGTACTCGGTAGCGGGACCTCCTACGAGCAGTACGTC. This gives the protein CSVVLGSGTSYEQYV.

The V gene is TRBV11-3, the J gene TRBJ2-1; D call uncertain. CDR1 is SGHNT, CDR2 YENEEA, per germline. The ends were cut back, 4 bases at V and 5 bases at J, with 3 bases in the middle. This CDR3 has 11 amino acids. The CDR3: CASSSDNEQFF. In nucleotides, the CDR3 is TGTGCCAGCAGCTCGGACAATGAGCAGTTCTTC.

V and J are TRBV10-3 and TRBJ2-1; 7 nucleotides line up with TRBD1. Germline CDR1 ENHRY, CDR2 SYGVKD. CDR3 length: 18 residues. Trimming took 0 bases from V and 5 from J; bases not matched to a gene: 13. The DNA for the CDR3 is TGTGCCATCAGTGAGTCGGGGAATCACAGGGGTAGGGACAATGAGCAGTTCTTC. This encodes CAISESGNHRGRDNEQFF.

This chain's CDR3 is CASSPGGGYSYEQYF. CDR3 bases: TGTGCCAGCAGCCCCGGCGGTGGGTACTCCTACGAGCAGTACTTC. This sequence joins TRBV7-2 and TRBJ2-7; no clear D. The germline V gene encodes CDR1 SGHTA and CDR2 FQGNSA. V shed 5 bases and J shed 0 bases, with 14 bases lying between them. The length of the CDR3 is 15 residues.

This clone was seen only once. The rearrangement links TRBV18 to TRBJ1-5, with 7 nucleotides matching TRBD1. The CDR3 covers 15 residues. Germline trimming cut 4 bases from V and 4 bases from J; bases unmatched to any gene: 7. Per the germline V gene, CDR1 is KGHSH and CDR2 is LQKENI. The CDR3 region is CASSLSQGRNQPQHF. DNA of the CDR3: TGTGCCAGCTCACTTTCACAGGGGAGGAATCAGCCCCAGCATTTT.

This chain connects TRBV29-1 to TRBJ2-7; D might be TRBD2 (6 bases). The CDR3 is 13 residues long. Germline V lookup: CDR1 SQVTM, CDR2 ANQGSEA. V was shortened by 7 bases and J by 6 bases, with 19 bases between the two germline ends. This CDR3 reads CSDGAGTPLEQYV. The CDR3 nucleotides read TGCAGCGATGGAGCCGGGACTCCCCTCGAGCAGTACGTC.

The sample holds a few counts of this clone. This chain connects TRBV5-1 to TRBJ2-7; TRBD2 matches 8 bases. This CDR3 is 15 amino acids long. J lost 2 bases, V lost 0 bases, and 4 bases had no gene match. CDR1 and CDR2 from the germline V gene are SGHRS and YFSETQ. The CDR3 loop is CASSLAGTRPYEQYF. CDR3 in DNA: TGCGCCAGCAGCTTGGCCGGGACTAGACCCTACGAGCAGTACTTC.

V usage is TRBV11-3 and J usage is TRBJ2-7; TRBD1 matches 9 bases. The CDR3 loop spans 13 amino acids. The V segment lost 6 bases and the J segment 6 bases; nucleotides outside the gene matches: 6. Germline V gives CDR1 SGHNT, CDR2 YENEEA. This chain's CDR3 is CASRRDRESEQYF. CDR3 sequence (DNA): TGTGCCAGCAGGCGGGACAGGGAGAGCGAGCAGTACTTC. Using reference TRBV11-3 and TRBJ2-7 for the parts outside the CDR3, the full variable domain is EAGVVQSPRYKIIEKKQPVAFWCNPISGHNTLYWYLQNLGQGPELLIRYENEEAVDDSQLPKDRFSAERLKGVDSTLKIQPAELGDSAVYLCASRRDRESEQYFGPGTRLTVT.

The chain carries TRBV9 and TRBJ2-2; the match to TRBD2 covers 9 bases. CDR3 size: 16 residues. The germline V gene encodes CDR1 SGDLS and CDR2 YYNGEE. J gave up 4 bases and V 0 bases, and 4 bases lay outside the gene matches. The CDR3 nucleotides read TGTGCCAGCAGCGTAGCTAGCGGGGTACGCACCGGGGAGCTGTTTTTT. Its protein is CASSVASGVRTGELFF.

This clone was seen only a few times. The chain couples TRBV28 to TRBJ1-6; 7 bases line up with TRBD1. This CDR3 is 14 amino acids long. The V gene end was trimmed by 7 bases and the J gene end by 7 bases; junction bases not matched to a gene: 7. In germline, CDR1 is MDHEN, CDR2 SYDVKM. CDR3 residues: CASTTPTGNSPLHF. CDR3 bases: TGTGCCAGCACCACTCCGACAGGGAATTCACCCCTCCACTTT.

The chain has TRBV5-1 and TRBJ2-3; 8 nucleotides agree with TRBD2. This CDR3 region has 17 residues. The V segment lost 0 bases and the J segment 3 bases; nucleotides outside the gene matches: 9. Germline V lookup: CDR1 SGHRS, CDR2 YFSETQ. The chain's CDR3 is CASSLGASGLLTDTQYF. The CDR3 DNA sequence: TGCGCCAGCAGCTTGGGGGCTAGCGGGCTACTAACAGATACGCAGTATTTT. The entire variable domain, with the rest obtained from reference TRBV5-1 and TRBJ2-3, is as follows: KAGVTQTPRYLIKTRGQQVTLSCSPISGHRSVSWYQQTPGQGLQFLFEYFSETQRNKGNFPGRFSGRQFSNSRSEMNVSTLELGDSALYLCASSLGASGLLTDTQYFGPGTRLTVL.

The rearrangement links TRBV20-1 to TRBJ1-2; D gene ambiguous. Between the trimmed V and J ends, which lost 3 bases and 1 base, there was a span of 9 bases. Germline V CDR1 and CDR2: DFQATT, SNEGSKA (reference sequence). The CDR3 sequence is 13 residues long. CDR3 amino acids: CSASGFSNYGYTF. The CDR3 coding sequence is TGCAGTGCTAGTGGGTTTAGTAACTATGGCTACACCTTC.

The CDR3 DNA follows: TGTGCCAGCAGCTCCAGACTAGCGGGGGGCGAGACCCAGTACTTC. Residues: CASSSRLAGGETQYF. V is TRBV7-2 and J is TRBJ2-5, with 13 positions matching TRBD2. The CDR3 spans 15 residues. Germline V gene sequence: CDR1 SGHTA, CDR2 FQGNSA. J lost 5 bases, V lost 4 bases, and 4 bases had no gene match.

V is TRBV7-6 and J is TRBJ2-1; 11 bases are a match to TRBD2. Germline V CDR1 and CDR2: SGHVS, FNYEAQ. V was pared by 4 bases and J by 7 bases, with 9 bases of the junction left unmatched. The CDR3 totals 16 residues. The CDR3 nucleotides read TGTGCCAGCAGCTGGGGGCTAGCGGGAGGAGGGAATGAGCAGTTCTTC. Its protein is CASSWGLAGGGNEQFF. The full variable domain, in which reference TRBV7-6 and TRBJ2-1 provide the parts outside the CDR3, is GAGVSQSPRYKVTKRGQDVALRCDPISGHVSLYWYRQALGQGPEFLTYFNYEAQQDKSGLPNDRFSAERPEGSISTLTIQRTEQRDSAMYRCASSWGLAGGGNEQFFGPGTRLTVL.

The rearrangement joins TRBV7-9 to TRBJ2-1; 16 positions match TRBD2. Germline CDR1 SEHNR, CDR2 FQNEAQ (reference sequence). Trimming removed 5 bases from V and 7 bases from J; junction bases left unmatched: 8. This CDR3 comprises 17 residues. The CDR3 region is CASSGREGLAGGNEQFF. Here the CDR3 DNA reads TGTGCCAGCAGCGGACGGGAGGGACTAGCGGGAGGGAATGAGCAGTTCTTC.

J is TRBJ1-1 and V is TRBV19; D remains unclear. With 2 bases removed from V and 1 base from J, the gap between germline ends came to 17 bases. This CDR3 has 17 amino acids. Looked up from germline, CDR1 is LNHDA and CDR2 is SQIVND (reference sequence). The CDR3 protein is CASSIKLRIEQNTEAFF. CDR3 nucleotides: TGTGCCAGTAGTATAAAGTTGAGGATCGAGCAGAACACTGAAGCTTTCTTT.

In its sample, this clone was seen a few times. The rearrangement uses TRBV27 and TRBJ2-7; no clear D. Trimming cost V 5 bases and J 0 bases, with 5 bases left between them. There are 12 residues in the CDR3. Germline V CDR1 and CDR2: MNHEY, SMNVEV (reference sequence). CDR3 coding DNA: TGTGCCAGCAGTCCCGTCTCCTACGAGCAGTACTTC. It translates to CASSPVSYEQYF.

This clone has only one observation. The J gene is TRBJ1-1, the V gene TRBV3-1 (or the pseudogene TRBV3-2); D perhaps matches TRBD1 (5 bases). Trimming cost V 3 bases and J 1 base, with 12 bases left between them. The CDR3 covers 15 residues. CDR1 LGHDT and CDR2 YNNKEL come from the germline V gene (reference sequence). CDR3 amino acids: CASSQGGRTNTEAFF. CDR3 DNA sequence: TGTGCCAGCAGCCAGGGGGGACGGACGAACACTGAAGCTTTCTTT.

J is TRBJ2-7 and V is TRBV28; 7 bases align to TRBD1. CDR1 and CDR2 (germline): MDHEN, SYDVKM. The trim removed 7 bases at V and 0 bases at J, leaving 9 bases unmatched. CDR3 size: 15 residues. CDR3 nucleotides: TGTGCCAGCAATGAAATGGGACAGATCTCCTACGAGCAGTACTTC. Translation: CASNEMGQISYEQYF.

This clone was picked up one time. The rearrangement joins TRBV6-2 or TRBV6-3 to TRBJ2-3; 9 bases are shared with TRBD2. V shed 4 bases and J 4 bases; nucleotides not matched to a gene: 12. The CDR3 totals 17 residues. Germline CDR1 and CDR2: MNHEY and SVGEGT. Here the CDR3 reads CASSFLAGQAHSDTQYF. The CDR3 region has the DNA TGTGCCAGCAGTTTTCTAGCGGGGCAAGCACATTCAGATACGCAGTATTTT.

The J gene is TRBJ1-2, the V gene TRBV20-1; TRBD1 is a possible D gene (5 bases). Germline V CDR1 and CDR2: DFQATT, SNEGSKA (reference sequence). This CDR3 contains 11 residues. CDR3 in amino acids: CITGSNYGYTF. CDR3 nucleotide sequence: TGCATCACAGGTTCTAACTATGGCTACACCTTC.

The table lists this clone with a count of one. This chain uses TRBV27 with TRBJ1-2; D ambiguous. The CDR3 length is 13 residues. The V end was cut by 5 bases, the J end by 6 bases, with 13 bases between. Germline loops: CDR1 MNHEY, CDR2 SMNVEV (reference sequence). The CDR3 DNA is TGTGCCAGCAGTCACGGGCGGGCGGATGGCTACACCTTC. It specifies CASSHGRADGYTF.

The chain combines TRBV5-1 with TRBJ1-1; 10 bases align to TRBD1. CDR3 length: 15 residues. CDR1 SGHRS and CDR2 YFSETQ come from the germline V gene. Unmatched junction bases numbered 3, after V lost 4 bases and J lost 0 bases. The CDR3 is CASSPGTGVNTEAFF. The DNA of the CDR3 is TGCGCCAGCAGCCCCGGGACAGGGGTGAACACTGAAGCTTTCTTT.

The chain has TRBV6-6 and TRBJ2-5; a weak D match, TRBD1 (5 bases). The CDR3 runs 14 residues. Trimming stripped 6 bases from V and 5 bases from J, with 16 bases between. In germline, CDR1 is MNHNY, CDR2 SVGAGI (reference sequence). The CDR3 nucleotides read TGTGCCAGCAGCCCCCTGGGGCCCGGCGAGACCCAGTACTTC. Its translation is CASSPLGPGETQYF.

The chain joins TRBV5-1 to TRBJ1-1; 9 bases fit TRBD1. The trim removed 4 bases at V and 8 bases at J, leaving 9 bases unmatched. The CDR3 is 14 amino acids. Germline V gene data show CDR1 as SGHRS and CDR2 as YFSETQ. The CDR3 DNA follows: TGCGCCAGCAGCGGAATTTACAGGGGGCGGGAAGCTTTCTTT. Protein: CASSGIYRGREAFF.

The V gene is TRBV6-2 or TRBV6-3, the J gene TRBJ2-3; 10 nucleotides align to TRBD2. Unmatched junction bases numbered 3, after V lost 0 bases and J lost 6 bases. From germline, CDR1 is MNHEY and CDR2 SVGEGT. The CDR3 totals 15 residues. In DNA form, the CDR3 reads TGTGCCAGCAGTTACTCAGCTAGCGGGAGTGATACGCAGTATTTT. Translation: CASSYSASGSDTQYF.

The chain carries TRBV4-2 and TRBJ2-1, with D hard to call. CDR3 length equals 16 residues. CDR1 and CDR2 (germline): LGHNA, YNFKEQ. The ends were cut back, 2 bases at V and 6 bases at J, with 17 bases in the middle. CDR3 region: CASSQLFDTGSNEQFF. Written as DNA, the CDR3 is TGTGCCAGCAGCCAACTTTTCGACACCGGAAGCAATGAGCAGTTCTTC.

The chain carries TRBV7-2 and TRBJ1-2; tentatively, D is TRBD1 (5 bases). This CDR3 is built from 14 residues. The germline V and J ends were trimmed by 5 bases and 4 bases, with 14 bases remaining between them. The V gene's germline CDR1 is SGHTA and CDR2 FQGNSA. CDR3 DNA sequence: TGTGCCAGCAGCGATTATCAGGGACTCTATGGCTACACCTTC. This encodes CASSDYQGLYGYTF.

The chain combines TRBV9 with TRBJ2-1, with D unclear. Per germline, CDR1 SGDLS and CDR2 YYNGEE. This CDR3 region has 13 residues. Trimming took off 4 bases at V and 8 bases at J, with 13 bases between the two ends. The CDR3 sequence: CASSSTSNYEQFF. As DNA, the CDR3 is TGTGCCAGCAGCTCCACCTCGAACTATGAGCAGTTCTTC.